Many counts were recorded for the clone carrying this TCR beta chain. The antigen remains unidentified. The TCR cDNA carried a universal primer site and UMIs from 5'RACE template switching. TCRdb independently ran MiXCR on the 5' RACE reads; one entry per CDR3 protein. Here the sample spans approximately 110,000 distinct CDR3 sequences, more than 6.5% being singletons. The data derive from a study of T cells after yellow fever vaccination. Findings of the study overall: Some clonotypes, a small share, were shared between CD4 and CD8 compartments. Reappearing after the booster were most of the clones from primary vaccination (about 96% CD4, about 88% CD8). Repertoires obtained by FACS sorting could include abundant clonotypes that entered as contaminants from the bulk population.

V was trimmed by 5 bases and J by 5 bases, leaving 11 bases between them. In germline, CDR1 is SGHRS, CDR2 YFSETQ. The CDR3 spans 12 residues. The sequence derives from a man younger than 30 who received the YFV17D yellow fever vaccine. The source was CD4+ T cells sorted from PBMCs, collected more than 8 days after the first yellow fever vaccination. This chain connects TRBV5-1 to TRBJ2-7, with D possibly called TRBD1 or TRBD2 (5 bases each). The CDR3 bases are TGCGCCAGCAGGGGACCCGGGGACGAGCAGTACTTC. Residues: CASRGPGDEQYF. Drawing the rest from reference TRBV5-1 and TRBJ2-7, the complete variable domain is KAGVTQTPRYLIKTRGQQVTLSCSPISGHRSVSWYQQTPGQGLQFLFEYFSETQRNKGNFPGRFSGRQFSNSRSEMNVSTLELGDSALYLCASRGPGDEQYFGPGTRLTVT.